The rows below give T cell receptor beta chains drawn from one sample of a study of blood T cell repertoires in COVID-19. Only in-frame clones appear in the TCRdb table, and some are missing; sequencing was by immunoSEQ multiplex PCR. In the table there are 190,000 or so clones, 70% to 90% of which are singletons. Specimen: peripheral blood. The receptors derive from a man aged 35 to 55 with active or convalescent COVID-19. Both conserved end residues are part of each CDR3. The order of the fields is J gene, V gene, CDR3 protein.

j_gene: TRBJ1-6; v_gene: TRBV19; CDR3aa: CASSPGQASNSPLHF
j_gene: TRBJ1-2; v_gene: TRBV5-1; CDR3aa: CASSFGNKGYTF
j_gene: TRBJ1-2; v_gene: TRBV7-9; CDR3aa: CASSLVRANYGYTF
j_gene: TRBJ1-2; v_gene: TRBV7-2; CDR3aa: CASSLAGRQGGYGYTF
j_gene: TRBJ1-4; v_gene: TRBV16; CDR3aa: CASSQSTVEKLFF
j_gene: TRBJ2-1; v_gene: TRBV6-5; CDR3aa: CASSYSADFATFF
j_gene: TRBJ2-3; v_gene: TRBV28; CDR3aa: CASSPRGATDTQYF
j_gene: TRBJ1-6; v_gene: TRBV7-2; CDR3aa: CASSRYRPGQQYESSPLHF
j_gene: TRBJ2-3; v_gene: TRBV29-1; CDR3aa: CSVGLRGALTDTQYF
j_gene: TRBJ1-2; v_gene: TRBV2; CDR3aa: CASRQQGAINYGYTF
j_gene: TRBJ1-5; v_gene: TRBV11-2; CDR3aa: CASSSGFYQPQHF
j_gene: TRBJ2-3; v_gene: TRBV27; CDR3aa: CASSSVAATSTDTQYF
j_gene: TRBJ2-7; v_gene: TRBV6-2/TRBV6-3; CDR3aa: CASSYSRGSYEQYF
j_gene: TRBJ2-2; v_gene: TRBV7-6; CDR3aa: CASSPPGLAAGELFF
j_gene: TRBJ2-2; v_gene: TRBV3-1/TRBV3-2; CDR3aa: CASRARRGIGELFF
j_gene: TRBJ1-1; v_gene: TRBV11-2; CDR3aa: CASSLQSSLNTEAFF
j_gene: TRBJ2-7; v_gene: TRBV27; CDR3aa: CASSLTGGSYEQYF
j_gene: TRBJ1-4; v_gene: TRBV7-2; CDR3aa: CASSLGGRTNEKLFF
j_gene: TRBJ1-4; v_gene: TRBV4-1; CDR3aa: CASSQARREKLFF
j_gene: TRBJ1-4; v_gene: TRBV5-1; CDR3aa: CASRPGGPPNEKLFF
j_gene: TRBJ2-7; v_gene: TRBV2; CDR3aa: CAGRGGASQEQYF
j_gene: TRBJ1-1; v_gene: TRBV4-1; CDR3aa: CASSQEVTNTEAFF
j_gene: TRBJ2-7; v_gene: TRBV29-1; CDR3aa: CSVAGAYEQYF
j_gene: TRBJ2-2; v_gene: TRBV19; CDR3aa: CASSILGSANTGELFF
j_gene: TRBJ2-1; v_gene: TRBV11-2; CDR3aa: CASSSVTGGRGEQFF
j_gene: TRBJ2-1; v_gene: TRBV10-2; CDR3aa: CASSEPRGVTNEQFF
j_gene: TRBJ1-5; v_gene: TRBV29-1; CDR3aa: CSVAGQGANQPQHF
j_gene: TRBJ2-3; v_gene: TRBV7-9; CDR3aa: CASSFDRGGTDTQYF
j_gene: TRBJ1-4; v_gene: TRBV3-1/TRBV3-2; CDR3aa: CASSASATNEKLFF
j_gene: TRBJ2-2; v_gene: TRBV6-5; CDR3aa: CASSYSRQGRAGELFF
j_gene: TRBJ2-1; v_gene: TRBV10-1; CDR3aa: CASSAAAGVTNEQFF
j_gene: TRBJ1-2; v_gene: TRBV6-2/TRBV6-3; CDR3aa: CASSYRGIHYGYTF
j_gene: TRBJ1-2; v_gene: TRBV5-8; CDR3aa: CASSPDRAGGYTF
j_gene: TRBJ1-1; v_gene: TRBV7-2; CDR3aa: CASSLVSSPMNTEAFF
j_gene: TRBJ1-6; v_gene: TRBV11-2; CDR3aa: CASSGGYGSPLHF
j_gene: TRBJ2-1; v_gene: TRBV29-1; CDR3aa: CSVGRNVALRGEQFF
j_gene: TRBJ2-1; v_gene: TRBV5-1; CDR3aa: CASSPVGGAGYNEQFF
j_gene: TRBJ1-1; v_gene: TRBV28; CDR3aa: CASSLLQGRNTEAFF
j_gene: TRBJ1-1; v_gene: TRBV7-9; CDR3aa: CASSLQGSTEAFF
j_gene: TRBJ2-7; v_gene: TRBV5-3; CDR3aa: CANPEGTGSYEQYF